The sequence of this TCR beta chain was determined in a study of shared clonotypes between healthy human individuals (dated by TCRdb to the early 2020s). With respect to the entire study: Three men and a couple of women, aged 18 to 49 years, made up the cohort. To estimate repertoire size and how much clonotypes are shared between individuals, the study performed deep sequencing of blood TCR repertoires from five healthy adults. Different laboratories and diverse techniques were used to prepare libraries and sequence TCR repertoires, to increase sequencing depth and limit assay-specific biases. Between about 0.85 and 8.9 billion PBMCs per donor were obtained by leukapheresis.

The paper as a whole reports these results and caveats: Pairwise subsampling indicated that sequencing depth was expected to affect the degree of clonotype sharing among donors. Only blood was sampled, and tissue TCR repertoires likely differ from those in blood. Because the study included only a small number of donors, the genetic and exposure-history diversity represented was limited.

As regards this clone: No cognate antigen has been identified for it. No per-base quality is available; no much larger clone lies one base away.

Using the deep immunoSEQ assay, multiplex PCR amplified TCR CDR3 regions from genomic DNA. Extracted genomic DNA from each cell subset was spread evenly across all wells of several immunoSEQ 96-well plates, with each plate serving as a replicate. For unsorted PBMC, about 0.3 ug genomic DNA, equal to roughly 33,000 T cell genomes, was loaded into each replicate PCR. Ten immunoSEQ deep assay plates were used to sequence the unsorted PBMC genomic DNA. The purified libraries were quantified using a Qubit 3.0 fluorometer, sized with a Bioanalyzer 2100, and then quantified again using the KAPA Library Quantification kit. Each immunoSEQ 96-well plate was sequenced on its own single-read 150-cycle Illumina NextSeq 550 flow cell. In the original analysis: Because the immunoSEQ output held only junctional sequences and lacked quality scores, the filtering could not match the filtering applied to full-length reads. To assign V/J genes and CDR3, sequences were annotated against IMGT germline references using PyIR, a Python wrapper for IgBLAST v1.9. Reads with weak V/J assignments (E-value above 1e-6), missing CDR3, stop codons, out-of-frame junctions, or ambiguous translated residues were removed. V3J clonotypes were defined as sequences sharing the same inferred V gene, J gene, and CDR3 amino acid sequence. To compute the percentage overlap between repertoires, the number of shared unique clonotypes was divided by the size of the smaller repertoire. RTK rarefaction, the Chao1 estimator, and Recon v2.1 estimates of unobserved clonotypes were used to assess repertoire richness. What TCRdb holds here is the immuneACCESS table cut down to in-frame rearrangements. Part of the clones is not present; checked against another copy, under half of the missing clones reflect an unresolved V gene, and the others are unexplained. V, J and clone size reflect that table, while D and trimming were determined from the DNA. The sample table records roughly 500,000 clones; roughly 80% of these occur just once. The ten largest clonotypes hold approximately 12% of the sample.

Healthy HIV-negative adults with no recently reported acute infections or vaccinations were included as donors. Every donor was a Caucasian adult residing in Nashville, Tennessee, USA. For unsorted samples, 96 million or so PBMCs were counted, and genomic DNA was extracted using the QIAamp DNA Blood Mini kit. Blood was obtained by leukapheresis, after which PBMCs were separated by Ficoll-Histopaque density gradient centrifugation and cryopreserved in liquid nitrogen vapor phase. The germline V gene provides CDR1 MNHNS and CDR2 SASEGT. Measured from the cysteine to the phenylalanine, the CDR3 is 15 residues long. Only the CDR3 region is kept as DNA, spanning 45 bases read in frame from base 1. V loses 6 bases, J loses 7 bases, and the germline ends lie 21 bases apart.

Sequenced material: PBMCs. Recombination linked TRBV6-1 to TRBJ2-5; the D segment cannot be called with confidence. This clonotype originated in a woman aged 35 to 49 in good health. Some clones in this sample may be carry-over from other donors' samples. The CDR3 region has the sequence CASSRAGLADGTQYF. The DNA is as follows: TGTGCCAGCAGCCGGGCCGGCCTGGCAGACGGGACCCAGTACTTC.